This T cell receptor beta chain was retrieved from a study of shared T cell receptors in the human thymus. V was cut by 6 bases and J by 0 bases, with 17 bases left in between. In germline, CDR1 is MDHEN, CDR2 SYDVKM. This CDR3 is 16 amino acids long. Sequenced by immunoSEQ multiplex PCR; TCRdb stores in-frame clones only, minus some. The sample carries hundreds of thousands of clones, around 87% recorded once. Another study also made use of these data, one on human thymus T cells. That paper notes: Resections were taken during corrective heart surgery, and the thymus tissue came from these. Thymic and blood repertoires seemed to favor certain V and J genes. Unrelated individuals were reported by related research to share highly overlapping thymic repertoires.

The V call is TRBV28, the J call TRBJ1-1, with a weak D call TRBD1 (6 bases). The sequenced material came from thymocytes. This clonotype originated in a boy under two years old with a congenital heart defect. In DNA form, the CDR3 reads TGTGCCAGCAGATCAATTTACAGGGAAATGAACACTGAAGCTTTCTTT. Protein sequence: CASRSIYREMNTEAFF.